A single sample is the source of the 18 T cell receptor beta chains below, sequenced in a study of blood T cells in healthy people across ages (dated by TCRdb to between 2015 and 2017). The library was built by means of 5' RACE. Sequenced using an Illumina HiSeq 2500. A second PCR of about 6 to 11 cycles was run with a J-beta primer mix and a sample-barcoded 5' primer. TCRdb itself trimmed the public reads at Q25 with fastp, ran MiXCR and retained productive beta chains. When rows share a CDR3 protein, they turn into one entry using the most common DNA and genes. The sample contains about 670,000 distinct CDR3 sequences, more than 45% of them found a single time. 13% of the sample goes to the ten largest clones. Sequencing used blood. Receptor source: a woman aged 80 or older in good health.

The J gene is TRBJ1-6, the V gene TRBV18, with 9 bases matching TRBD1. CDR1 KGHSH and CDR2 LQKENI come from the germline V gene. This CDR3 spans 17 amino acids. V was pared by 4 bases and J by 10 bases, with 14 bases of the junction left unmatched. CDR3 sequence reads: CASSRHSGTGKGSPLHF. CDR3 coding DNA: TGTGCCAGCTCACGACATTCCGGGACAGGGAAAGGATCACCCCTCCACTTT. Full variable domain (outside the CDR3, taken from reference TRBV18 and TRBJ1-6): NAGVMQNPRHLVRRRGQEARLRCSPMKGHSHVYWYRQLPEEGLKFMVYLQKENIIDESGMPKERFSAEFPKEGPSILRIQQVVRGDSAAYFCASSRHSGTGKGSPLHFGNGTRLTVT.

The rearrangement uses TRBV7-2 and TRBJ2-3; D not resolved. V was trimmed by 5 bases and J by 5 bases, leaving 14 bases between them. Germline-derived CDR1 and CDR2 are SGHTA and FQGNSA. This CDR3 contains 14 residues. The CDR3 spells CASSHAFIVDTQYF. DNA of the CDR3: TGTGCCAGCAGCCACGCCTTTATTGTAGATACGCAGTATTTT. The whole variable domain, filled in from reference TRBV7-2 and TRBJ2-3, reads GAGVSQSPSNKVTEKGKDVELRCDPISGHTALYWYRQSLGQGLEFLIYFQGNSAPDKSGLPSDRFSAERTGGSVSTLTIQRTQQEDSAVYLCASSHAFIVDTQYFGPGTRLTVL.

V usage is TRBV7-2 and J usage is TRBJ1-1; possibly TRBD1 for D (5 bases). This CDR3 has 13 residues. Trimming left V 2 bases short and J 8 bases short, with 12 bases between. Germline CDR1 and CDR2: SGHTA and FQGNSA. Written as DNA, the CDR3 is TGTGCCAGCAGCTTAAGGGGACCCCAGGAAGCTTTCTTT. Residues: CASSLRGPQEAFF.

The chain joins TRBV7-9 to TRBJ1-1; no definite D call. Deletions cut 4 bases from V and 10 bases from J, with 10 bases between. The V gene's germline CDR1 is SEHNR and CDR2 FQNEAQ (reference sequence). The CDR3 has 11 residues. CDR3 DNA: TGTGCCAGCAGCTCGATCCACGGAGCTTTCTTT. Its translation is CASSSIHGAFF. Filled out from reference TRBV7-9 and TRBJ1-1, the complete variable domain reads DTGVSQNPRHKITKRGQNVTFRCDPISEHNRLYWYRQTLGQGPEFLTYFQNEAQLEKSRLLSDRFSAERPKGSFSTLEIQRTEQGDSAMYLCASSSIHGAFFGQGTRLTVV.

The chain carries TRBV29-1 and TRBJ2-1; TRBD1 agrees at 12 bases. The V gene's germline CDR1 is SQVTM and CDR2 ANQGSEA. The junction had 6 bases not matched to a gene; V was cut back by 7 bases and J by 8 bases. The CDR3 totals 13 residues. CDR3 DNA: TGCAGCGCTCCGGGACAGGGGGCTGATGAGCAGTTCTTC. This codes for CSAPGQGADEQFF.

A few counts support this clonotype. The CDR3 sequence is CASSPTGQRTNTGELFF. Written as DNA, the CDR3 is TGTGCCAGCAGCCCCACGGGACAGCGGACCAACACCGGGGAGCTGTTTTTT. V gene TRBV3-1 combines with J gene TRBJ2-2, with 7 positions matching TRBD1. CDR1 and CDR2 (germline): LGHDT, YNNKEL (reference sequence). Unmatched junction bases numbered 10, after V lost 4 bases and J lost 2 bases. The CDR3 spans 17 residues. The full variable domain, its missing parts supplied by reference TRBV3-1 and TRBJ2-2, is DTAVSQTPKYLVTQMGNDKSIKCEQNLGHDTMYWYKQDSKKFLKIMFSYNNKELIINETVPNRFSPKSPDKAHLNLHINSLELGDSAVYFCASSPTGQRTNTGELFFGEGSRLTVL.

Ten or more counts support this clonotype. The chain recombines TRBV20-1 with TRBJ2-6; D is perhaps TRBD1 (6 bases). CDR1 is DFQATT, CDR2 SNEGSKA, per germline (reference sequence). This CDR3 region has 16 residues. Between the trimmed V and J ends, which lost 5 bases and 0 bases, there was a span of 14 bases. CDR3 sequence (DNA): TGCAGTGCTTCGGACAGCCTTACCTCTGGGGCCAACGTCCTGACTTTC. Amino acids: CSASDSLTSGANVLTF.

This chain uses TRBV7-9 with TRBJ1-4, with 8 nucleotides matching TRBD1. Germline V gives CDR1 SEHNR, CDR2 FQNEAQ (reference sequence). This CDR3 has 15 residues. Trimming took 5 bases from V and 8 from J; bases not matched to a gene: 10. The CDR3 region has the DNA TGTGCCAGCAGCCCAGGGGACAGGAATGGAGAAAAACTGTTTTTT. It is translated as CASSPGDRNGEKLFF.

The chain links TRBV3-1 to TRBJ2-3; 7 bases map to TRBD2. Germline V gives CDR1 LGHDT, CDR2 YNNKEL (reference sequence). V lost 8 bases and J lost 7; bases outside the gene matches: 9. This CDR3 has 13 amino acids. DNA for the CDR3: TGTGCCAGCCGACGAGCGGGAAAGCATACGCAGTATTTT. Protein product: CASRRAGKHTQYF.

The rearrangement joins TRBV7-9 to TRBJ2-2, with unresolved D. CDR1 SEHNR and CDR2 FQNEAQ come from the germline V gene (reference sequence). V shed 1 base and J shed 13 bases, with 10 bases lying between them. The CDR3 is 12 residues long. CDR3 amino acids: CASSLEQNRLFF. The CDR3 bases are TGTGCCAGCAGCTTAGAACAGAATCGGCTGTTTTTT.

This clonotype was counted a few times. A much bigger clone sits one base away, suggesting this may be a read error. The rearrangement joins TRBV6-4 to TRBJ2-1, with unresolved D. The J call is in doubt because the DNA end fits TRBJ2-7 better. CDR1 is MRHNA, CDR2 SNTAGT, per germline. This CDR3 contains 15 residues. The CDR3 is CASTPEPWAYNEQYF. CDR3 DNA: TGTGCCAGCACCCCGGAACCGTGGGCCTACAATGAGCAGTACTTC.

A few counts support this clonotype. This may be a read error: a much more frequent sequence differs by one nucleotide. This chain connects TRBV9 to TRBJ2-5, with 8 positions matching TRBD2. The CDR3 spans 17 residues. Germline CDR1 reads SGDLS; CDR2 reads YYNGEE. Losses at the gene ends were 0 bases for V and 4 bases for J; bases not matched to a gene: 11. The CDR3 loop is CASSVGCGGIGSETQYF. The DNA of the CDR3 is TGTGCCAGCAGCGTAGGGTGCGGGGGGATCGGTTCAGAGACCCAGTACTTC.

The rearrangement uses TRBV3-1 and TRBJ2-2; TRBD2 aligns across 13 bases. The J segment lost 6 bases and the V segment lost 4 bases, leaving 11 bases of the junction unmatched. The germline V gene has CDR1 LGHDT and CDR2 YNNKEL (reference sequence). The CDR3 length is 18 residues. The CDR3 DNA reads TGTGCCAGCAGCCTGGGGGGACTAGCGGGATCGAGAGCCGGGGAGCTGTTTTTT. Translation gives CASSLGGLAGSRAGELFF.

This clonotype was counted at least ten times. V gene TRBV7-9 combines with J gene TRBJ2-1; D may be TRBD1 or TRBD2 (6 bases each). Germline CDR1 and CDR2: SEHNR and FQNEAQ (reference sequence). The CDR3 is 14 residues long. V lost 2 bases and J lost 13, with 18 bases in between. CDR3 sequence: CASSLTGGYQRQFF. The CDR3 region has the DNA TGTGCCAGCAGCTTAACCGGGGGCTATCAGAGACAGTTCTTC.

At least ten counts were recorded for this clonotype. The V gene is TRBV12-3 or TRBV12-4, the J gene TRBJ1-6; 9 bases line up with TRBD1. CDR3 size: 16 residues. V dropped 4 bases and J dropped 6; count of bases not matched to a gene: 7. CDR3 sequence (DNA): TGTGCCAGCAGTTCCCGCGGGACAGGGAGTAATTCACCCCTCCACTTT. Translation: CASSSRGTGSNSPLHF.

Comment on this clonotype: A single base separates this from a much larger clone, so it may be a read error. V is TRBV5-8 and J is TRBJ2-1, with 10 nucleotides matching TRBD2. J lost 7 bases, V lost 7 bases, and 8 bases had no gene match. This CDR3 contains 14 residues. From germline, CDR1 is SGHTS and CDR2 YDEGEE. The chain's CDR3 is CASVKREGLNEQFF. Here the CDR3 DNA reads TGTGCCAGCGTGAAGCGGGAGGGCCTTAATGAGCAGTTCTTC.

The table lists this clonotype with many counts. The V call is TRBV5-1, the J call TRBJ2-1, with 14 bases that match TRBD2. With V trimmed by 4 bases and J by 4 bases, 4 bases remained unmatched. Germline lookup yields CDR1 SGHRS and CDR2 YFSETQ. CDR3 length: 16 residues. CDR3 amino acids: CASSIGTSGGYNEQFF. DNA for the CDR3: TGCGCCAGCAGCATCGGGACTAGCGGGGGATACAATGAGCAGTTCTTC.

This clonotype was seen many times. This chain connects TRBV18 to TRBJ2-5; 7 positions agree with TRBD2. CDR1 is KGHSH and CDR2 is LQKENI in the germline V gene. The CDR3 has 13 amino acids. With 6 bases clipped from V and 5 bases from J, the junction kept 6 bases outside the gene matches. The DNA for the CDR3 is TGTGCCAGCTCGGGAGGGGAAGAGGAGACCCAGTACTTC. Residues: CASSGGEEETQYF.